This record concerns one T cell receptor beta chain sequence. Its specificity is not known. This specimen belongs to a study of identical twins. General study points: The authors noted that invariant MAIT and iNKT cells could partly confound zero-insertion analyses. Beta out-of-frame sequences showed weaker excess sharing between twins.

TCRdb processed the 5' RACE reads anew with MiXCR; each CDR3 protein has one entry. The sample shows about 530,000 distinct CDR3 sequences, roughly 15% of them seen only once. V lost 5 bases and J lost 2; bases outside the gene matches: 6. The CDR3 has 14 amino acids. The same data also went into a second study, on yellow fever vaccine responses in identical twins.

Sequencing was carried out using CD4+ T cells sorted from blood. The chain employs TRBV12-3 or TRBV12-4 and TRBJ2-7; 7 nucleotides match TRBD2. The receptor was derived from a woman aged 18-29 years in good health. The chain's CDR3 is CASSRGGRAYEQYF. The CDR3 DNA follows: TGTGCCAGCAGTCGTGGGGGGAGGGCCTACGAGCAGTACTTC.